This TCR beta chain was identified during a study of OX40 agonist ivuxolimab in advanced cancers. Study-wide results and limits: Also present in some nonresponders was a low level of normalized T-cell clonal expansion.

Notes on this clone: The antigen remains undetermined.

Germline CDR1 and CDR2: SGHRS and YFSETQ. V lost 4 bases to trimming and J lost 2 bases, with 18 bases between them. This CDR3 region has 16 residues. Clones were read by immunoSEQ multiplex PCR, and TCRdb kept only the in-frame ones, dropping some. The table includes some 90,000 clones, approximately 92% detected once. This clonotype was sampled from an adult with an advanced solid tumor such as melanoma, head and neck, liver or kidney cancer. The chain combines TRBV5-1 with TRBJ1-2; possible D gene TRBD1, 5 bases. The input for sequencing was CD4+ or CD8+ T cells sorted from blood, taken in a trial of the OX40 agonist ivuxolimab. In DNA form, the CDR3 reads TGCGCCAGCAGCCCCGGGGGAGCGGCCCCCAACTATGGCTACACCTTC. Encoded protein: CASSPGGAAPNYGYTF.